The 18 T cell receptor beta chains below all came from one sample that was sequenced in a study of beta chain features in type 1 diabetes. Findings and caveats of the study: When Type 1 diabetes patients were examined, their TCRB CDR3s proved moderately but significantly shorter in all four CD4+ subsets.

No antigens are known for them. Every isolated RNA sample was fully reverse transcribed, so sequencing captured expressed TCRB transcripts. Libraries were prepared by immunoSEQ multiplex PCR; TCRdb keeps only in-frame clonotypes and omits some of them. Here the sample spans 600,000 or so clones, 11% to 15% being singletons. The sequencing sample was made of naive CD4+ T cells from blood. These receptors were collected from a man aged 18 to 35 with type 1 diabetes.

This clone turned up a few times. The chain combines TRBV28 with TRBJ2-7; D uncertain. The V end lost 4 bases, the J end lost 0 bases, and 4 bases lay between the germline ends. Germline CDR1 MDHEN, CDR2 SYDVKM. This CDR3 region has 12 residues. The CDR3 spells CASSSFSYEQYF. Written as DNA, the CDR3 is TGTGCCAGCAGTTCCTTCTCCTACGAGCAGTACTTC. Full variable domain (rest looked up from reference TRBV28 and TRBJ2-7): DVKVTQSSRYLVKRTGEKVFLECVQDMDHENMFWYRQDPGLGLRLIYFSYDVKMKEKGDIPEGYSVSREKKERFSLILESASTNQTSMYLCASSSFSYEQYFGPGTRLTVT.

The chain combines TRBV5-1 with TRBJ1-3; the match to TRBD1 covers 10 bases. V was clipped by 4 bases and J by 4 bases; unmatched bases: 5. The germline V gene encodes CDR1 SGHRS and CDR2 YFSETQ. The CDR3 loop spans 15 amino acids. The CDR3 coding sequence is TGCGCCAGCAGCACGGGACAGGGGTCCGGAAACACCATATATTTT. Translated, it gives CASSTGQGSGNTIYF.

This clone came up a few times. The chain has TRBV6-5 and TRBJ2-5; D remains unclear. The V gene's germline CDR1 is MNHEY and CDR2 SVGAGI. Between the trimmed V and J ends, which lost 2 bases and 4 bases, there was a span of 5 bases. This CDR3 has 12 residues. The CDR3 spells CASSYARETQYF. DNA for the CDR3: TGTGCCAGCAGTTACGCTAGAGAGACCCAGTACTTC.

Only a few counts were recorded for this clone. This chain uses TRBV5-1 with TRBJ1-5; no definite D call. The germline V gene has CDR1 SGHRS and CDR2 YFSETQ. The length of the CDR3 is 14 residues. Deletions cut 0 bases from V and 2 bases from J, with 6 bases between. CDR3 bases: TGCGCCAGCAGCTTGGGCGTGGGCAATCAGCCCCAGCATTTT. It encodes CASSLGVGNQPQHF.

The V and J genes are TRBV5-1 and TRBJ2-3; D gene unclear. The CDR3 consists of 13 residues. Germline V gives CDR1 SGHRS, CDR2 YFSETQ. V lost 6 bases and J 3 bases, leaving 11 bases between the germline ends. DNA for the CDR3: TGCGCCAGCACCAACGGGCATACAGATACGCAGTATTTT. The encoded protein is CASTNGHTDTQYF.

In the case of this clone: The same CDR3 also results from other DNA sequences found in this sample. This chain connects TRBV14 to TRBJ2-7; no definite D call. Between the trimmed V and J ends, which lost 6 bases and 0 bases, there was a span of 6 bases. The CDR3 runs to 12 residues. Germline values: CDR1 SGHDN, CDR2 FVKESK. The CDR3 spells CASSSSSYEQYF. CDR3 coding DNA: TGTGCCAGCAGTTCAAGCTCCTACGAGCAGTACTTC.

This CDR3 is CAWSVSQGYTGELFF. The DNA for the CDR3 is TGTGCCTGGAGTGTAAGTCAGGGGTACACCGGGGAGCTGTTTTTT. The chain couples TRBV30 to TRBJ2-2; a weak D match, TRBD1 (6 bases). V was trimmed by 0 bases and J by 3 bases, leaving 11 bases between them. The CDR3 runs 15 residues. The germline V gene has CDR1 GTSNPN and CDR2 SVGIG (reference sequence).

Only a few counts were recorded for this clone. This chain uses TRBV5-1 with TRBJ1-1; weak D call: TRBD1 (6 bases). The length of the CDR3 is 13 residues. Germline CDR1 is SGHRS and CDR2 is YFSETQ. V lost 7 bases, J lost 4 bases, and 14 bases lay in between. Here the CDR3 DNA reads TGCGCCAGCTCCCAAGGGGGAGGCACTGAAGCTTTCTTT. Its protein is CASSQGGGTEAFF.

This clone has more than one count but fewer than ten. The chain employs TRBV6-6 and TRBJ2-7, with 11 bases aligning to TRBD2. The CDR3 length is 15 residues. With V trimmed by 4 bases and J by 1 base, 3 bases remained unmatched. Germline V gene sequence: CDR1 MNHNY, CDR2 SVGAGI (reference sequence). The CDR3 loop reads CASSSRTSGSYEQYF. Written as DNA, the CDR3 is TGTGCCAGCAGTTCTAGGACTAGCGGGTCCTACGAGCAGTACTTC.

This clone was seen a few times. V is TRBV18 and J is TRBJ1-1; 10 positions agree with TRBD1. Trimming cost V 8 bases and J 6 bases; bases outside gene matches: 9. The CDR3 loop spans 14 amino acids. CDR1 KGHSH and CDR2 LQKENI come from the germline V gene. For the CDR3, the DNA is TGTGCCAGCAAGGGACAGGGGCGAGGCGCTGAAGCTTTCTTT. Protein sequence: CASKGQGRGAEAFF.

The chain couples TRBV7-9 to TRBJ2-1; TRBD1 is a possible D gene (5 bases). V lost 5 bases and J 2 bases, leaving 13 bases between the germline ends. CDR3 length equals 15 residues. Germline lookup yields CDR1 SEHNR and CDR2 FQNEAQ (reference sequence). CDR3 sequence reads: CASSPVGLTYNEQFF. CDR3 sequence (DNA): TGTGCCAGCAGCCCCGTGGGGCTGACCTACAATGAGCAGTTCTTC.

As for this clone: The sample contains more than one DNA sequence encoding this CDR3. The chain carries TRBV5-1 and TRBJ2-5; no firm D call. CDR3 length: 12 amino acids. Germline V gene lookup returns CDR1 SGHRS and CDR2 YFSETQ. Trimming took 0 bases from V and 4 from J, leaving 4 bases between them. Here the CDR3 reads CASSLGRETQYF. The CDR3 nucleotides read TGCGCCAGCAGCTTGGGACGAGAGACCCAGTACTTC.

This clone was seen a handful of times. The V and J genes are TRBV30 and TRBJ1-1; a possible D gene is TRBD1 (5 bases). Trimming shortened V by 8 bases and J by 3 bases, and 10 bases separated the two germline ends. Germline V gene sequence: CDR1 GTSNPN, CDR2 SVGIG (reference sequence). This CDR3 is built from 11 residues. The CDR3 DNA is TGTGCCGGGGAGGGGTACACTGAAGCTTTCTTT. It yields the protein CAGEGYTEAFF.

This clone occurred a few times. The rearrangement uses TRBV5-1 and TRBJ1-1, with 8 nucleotides matching TRBD1. Germline CDR1 reads SGHRS; CDR2 reads YFSETQ. V was clipped by 0 bases and J by 0 bases; unmatched bases: 4. This CDR3 spans 16 amino acids. The CDR3 sequence: CASSLVAGGMNTEAFF. CDR3 DNA: TGCGCCAGCAGCTTGGTGGCAGGGGGCATGAACACTGAAGCTTTCTTT.

The chain combines TRBV29-1 with TRBJ2-7; D may be TRBD1 (5 bases). With 6 bases removed from V and 0 bases from J, the gap between germline ends came to 12 bases. The germline V gene has CDR1 SQVTM and CDR2 ANQGSEA. This CDR3 has 13 residues. The CDR3 here is CSVRTRLSYEQYF. In nucleotides, the CDR3 is TGCAGCGTCCGGACACGACTCTCCTACGAGCAGTACTTC.

V gene TRBV27 combines with J gene TRBJ2-3; D tentatively reads TRBD1 or TRBD2 (5 bases each). The germline CDR1 and CDR2 sequences are MNHEY and SMNVEV (reference sequence). This CDR3 has 15 residues. V lost 9 bases and J lost 2, with 18 bases in between. The CDR3 region is CASLLRGPVTDTQYF. The DNA of the CDR3 is TGTGCCAGTCTACTCCGGGGCCCTGTCACAGATACGCAGTATTTT.

This chain links TRBV7-2 with TRBJ2-7, with TRBD1 matching over 7 bases. The CDR3 runs 14 residues. V was pared by 5 bases and J by 2 bases, with 6 bases of the junction left unmatched. Germline CDR1 SGHTA, CDR2 FQGNSA. The CDR3 DNA reads TGTGCCAGCAGCCCACCCGGACAGGCCTACGAGCAGTACTTC. It encodes CASSPPGQAYEQYF.

This clone was found a few times. The chain links TRBV19 to TRBJ1-1; TRBD1 matches at 8 bases. The germline V gene has CDR1 LNHDA and CDR2 SQIVND (reference sequence). The CDR3 sequence is 14 residues long. J gave up 2 bases and V 5 bases, and 4 bases lay outside the gene matches. The DNA for the CDR3 is TGTGCCAGTAGTCGGCAGGGGGCTAACACTGAAGCTTTCTTT. Encoded protein: CASSRQGANTEAFF.